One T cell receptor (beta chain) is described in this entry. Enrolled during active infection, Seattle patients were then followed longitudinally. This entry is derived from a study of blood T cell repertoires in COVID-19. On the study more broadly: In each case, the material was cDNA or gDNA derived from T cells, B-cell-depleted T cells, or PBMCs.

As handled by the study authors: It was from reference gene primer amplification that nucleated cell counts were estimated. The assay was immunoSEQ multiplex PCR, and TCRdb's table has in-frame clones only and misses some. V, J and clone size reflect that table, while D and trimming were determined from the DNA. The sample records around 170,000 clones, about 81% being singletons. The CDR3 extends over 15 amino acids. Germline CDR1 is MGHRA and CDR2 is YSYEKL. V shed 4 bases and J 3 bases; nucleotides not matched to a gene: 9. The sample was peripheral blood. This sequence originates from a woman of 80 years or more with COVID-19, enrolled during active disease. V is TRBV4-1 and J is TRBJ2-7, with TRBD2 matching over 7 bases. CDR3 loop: CASSPGPGLLYEQYF. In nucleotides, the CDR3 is TGCGCCAGCAGCCCCGGTCCGGGACTACTCTACGAGCAGTACTTC.